This is a list of T cell receptor beta chains from one sample in a study of T cell repertoires in cytomegalovirus infection. One entry per CDR3 protein, called by TCRdb with MiXCR from the reads. The table records 800,000 to 950,000 distinct CDR3 sequences, 30% to 35% of them present only once. Their antigen targets remain unknown. Sequencing was performed on cultured CD8+ T cells from PBMCs, taken from culture after CMV antigen stimulation. Every receptor here comes from a human donor in good health (CMV status not recorded). Some clones in this sample may be carry-over from other donors' samples. The CDR3 runs from the conserved cysteine through the conserved F or W. A D gene is named only where the DNA matches it firmly. Some rows mark clone size as missing; the rest say once, few, many or name a class of expanded clone.

CDR3 DNA: TGTGCCAGCACGCCGACACAATTCAATCAGCCCCAGCATTTT
CDR3 protein: CASTPTQFNQPQHF
J gene: TRBJ1-5
D gene: NA
V gene: TRBV2
clone size: NA

CDR3 DNA: TGTGCCAGCAGATATATAGCGGGGGGCACGAACACCGGGGAGCTGTTTTTT
CDR3 protein: CASRYIAGGTNTGELFF
J gene: TRBJ2-2
D gene: TRBD2
V gene: TRBV2
clone size: NA

CDR3 DNA: TGTGCCAGCAGTGACAACGGGGGTTGGAAGGGGAATTTGAACACTGAAGCTTTCTTT
CDR3 protein: CASSDNGGWKGNLNTEAFF
J gene: TRBJ1-1
D gene: NA
V gene: TRBV2
clone size: NA

CDR3 DNA: TGTGCCAGCAGTTTATCTCGGGGGGGCTACAATGAGCAGTTCTTC
CDR3 protein: CASSLSRGGYNEQFF
J gene: TRBJ2-1
D gene: TRBD2
V gene: TRBV27
clone size: NA

CDR3 DNA: TGTGCCACCAGTGGAAACCGGTACAAGTCCAATGAGCAGTTCTTC
CDR3 protein: CATSGNRYKSNEQFF
J gene: TRBJ2-1
D gene: NA
V gene: TRBV24-1
clone size: NA

CDR3 DNA: TGTGCCAGCAGCCCGGTAGCGGGGGGGTACCAAGAGACCCAGTACTTC
CDR3 protein: CASSPVAGGYQETQYF
J gene: TRBJ2-5
D gene: TRBD2
V gene: TRBV7-6
clone size: many

CDR3 DNA: TGTGCCAGCAGTGAAGAGTACAACAATGAGCAGTTCTTC
CDR3 protein: CASSEEYNNEQFF
J gene: TRBJ2-1
D gene: NA
V gene: TRBV6-1
clone size: NA

CDR3 DNA: TGCAGCGTTGAAGCTGAAGGTTTGCCCTACAATGAGCAGTTCTTC
CDR3 protein: CSVEAEGLPYNEQFF
J gene: TRBJ2-1
D gene: NA
V gene: TRBV29-1
clone size: NA

CDR3 DNA: TGTGCCAGCAGATCTATATCGACCACTGAAGCTTTCTTT
CDR3 protein: CASRSISTTEAFF
J gene: TRBJ1-1
D gene: NA
V gene: TRBV6-1
clone size: few

CDR3 DNA: TGTGCCAGCAGAGGGGAGACGGGGGGGCTGTACATTCAGTACTTC
CDR3 protein: CASRGETGGLYIQYF
J gene: TRBJ2-4
D gene: TRBD2
V gene: TRBV2
clone size: NA

CDR3 DNA: TGTGCCTGCGACCTGACCGGGGAGCTGTTTTTT
CDR3 protein: CACDLTGELFF
J gene: TRBJ2-2
D gene: NA
V gene: TRBV7-6
clone size: NA

CDR3 DNA: TGTGCCAGCAGTTACCTGGGTCCGTCCGGGGAGCTGTTTTTT
CDR3 protein: CASSYLGPSGELFF
J gene: TRBJ2-2
D gene: NA
V gene: TRBV6-5
clone size: NA

CDR3 DNA: TGTGCCACCAGTGACCCAAGCACAGATACGCAGTATTTT
CDR3 protein: CATSDPSTDTQYF
J gene: TRBJ2-3
D gene: NA
V gene: TRBV24-1
clone size: many

CDR3 DNA: TGTGCCAGCAGGCCCCCGGGACTGGACGGGGAGCTGTTTTTT
CDR3 protein: CASRPPGLDGELFF
J gene: TRBJ2-2
D gene: NA
V gene: TRBV12-3/TRBV12-4
clone size: NA

CDR3 DNA: TGTGCCAGCACTCTCGGAGTTAACACTGAAGCTTTCTTT
CDR3 protein: CASTLGVNTEAFF
J gene: TRBJ1-1
D gene: NA
V gene: TRBV12-3/TRBV12-4
clone size: NA

CDR3 DNA: TGTGCCAGCAGCCGTCCTAGGGGGGATACGCAGTATTTT
CDR3 protein: CASSRPRGDTQYF
J gene: TRBJ2-3
D gene: NA
V gene: TRBV7-2
clone size: many

CDR3 DNA: TGTGCCAGCAGCCCAGCCCGCCGAAACACCGGGGAGCTGTTTTTT
CDR3 protein: CASSPARRNTGELFF
J gene: TRBJ2-2
D gene: NA
V gene: TRBV7-9
clone size: NA

CDR3 DNA: TGTGCCAGCAGCTTAAAGGTCCGGTACCAAGAGACCCAGTACTTC
CDR3 protein: CASSLKVRYQETQYF
J gene: TRBJ2-5
D gene: NA
V gene: TRBV7-9
clone size: few

CDR3 DNA: TGTGCCAGCAGTTTGGCGTGGACGGCTAACACCATATATTTT
CDR3 protein: CASSLAWTANTIYF
J gene: TRBJ1-3
D gene: NA
V gene: TRBV6-5
clone size: many

CDR3 DNA: TGTGCCAGCAGTGAAGTCTACGGGGATTCACCCCTCCACTTT
CDR3 protein: CASSEVYGDSPLHF
J gene: TRBJ1-6
D gene: NA
V gene: TRBV6-4
clone size: NA

CDR3 DNA: TGTGCCAGCACCTCCCTCGAAGCATGGAACACTGAAGCTTTCTTT
CDR3 protein: CASTSLEAWNTEAFF
J gene: TRBJ1-1
D gene: NA
V gene: TRBV5-6
clone size: NA

CDR3 DNA: TGTGCCAGCAGTTACTCGACAGGGGGTTACACTGAAGCTTTCTTT
CDR3 protein: CASSYSTGGYTEAFF
J gene: TRBJ1-1
D gene: TRBD1
V gene: TRBV6-5
clone size: few

CDR3 DNA: TGTGCCAGCAGTATACTAGGGGTTGACAATGAGCAGTTCTTC
CDR3 protein: CASSILGVDNEQFF
J gene: TRBJ2-1
D gene: NA
V gene: TRBV6-6
clone size: few

CDR3 DNA: TGCGCCAGCAGTGAGTCAGGTGGTGGGCTTAACACTGAAGCTTTCTTT
CDR3 protein: CASSESGGGLNTEAFF
J gene: TRBJ1-1
D gene: NA
V gene: TRBV10-2
clone size: NA

CDR3 DNA: TGCAGTGCTAGAGACCGGACTAGCGGGGGACTTGAGCAGTTCTTC
CDR3 protein: CSARDRTSGGLEQFF
J gene: TRBJ2-1
D gene: TRBD2
V gene: TRBV20-1
clone size: NA

CDR3 DNA: TGTGCCAGCAGCGACAGGGAGTACGGGGCCCTCGTCCACGAGCAGTACTTC
CDR3 protein: CASSDREYGALVHEQYF
J gene: TRBJ2-7
D gene: TRBD1
V gene: TRBV7-9
clone size: many

CDR3 DNA: TGTGCCAGCAGTTACTCTCGCGCCAACGGGGCGGGGGTTGCTATGAACACTGAAGCTTTCTTT
CDR3 protein: CASSYSRANGAGVAMNTEAFF
J gene: TRBJ1-1
D gene: NA
V gene: TRBV6-2/TRBV6-3
clone size: NA

CDR3 DNA: TGTGCCAGCAACGGAGCGGGGGGTCACACAGATACGCAGTATTTT
CDR3 protein: CASNGAGGHTDTQYF
J gene: TRBJ2-3
D gene: TRBD2
V gene: TRBV12-3/TRBV12-4
clone size: few

CDR3 DNA: TGTGCCATCAGTGACCTCGGACAGGGGACGTACACAGATACGCAGTATTTT
CDR3 protein: CAISDLGQGTYTDTQYF
J gene: TRBJ2-3
D gene: TRBD1
V gene: TRBV10-3
clone size: few

CDR3 DNA: TGTGCCAGCAGTTTTCGGGTATCGAGCTCCTACAATGAGCAGTTCTTC
CDR3 protein: CASSFRVSSSYNEQFF
J gene: TRBJ2-1
D gene: NA
V gene: TRBV12-3/TRBV12-4
clone size: few

CDR3 DNA: TGTGCCAGCAGCCAAGGAGCTAGCGCGGTCACAGATACGCAGTATTTT
CDR3 protein: CASSQGASAVTDTQYF
J gene: TRBJ2-3
D gene: NA
V gene: TRBV4-2
clone size: few

CDR3 DNA: TGTGCCAGCAACGACCCGGACAGTCCAAATTCACCCCTCCACTTT
CDR3 protein: CASNDPDSPNSPLHF
J gene: TRBJ1-6
D gene: NA
V gene: TRBV12-3/TRBV12-4
clone size: NA

CDR3 DNA: TGTGCCAGCAGCGGCGACAGGGGCTTTTGGAATGAGCAGTTCTTC
CDR3 protein: CASSGDRGFWNEQFF
J gene: TRBJ2-1
D gene: TRBD1
V gene: TRBV9
clone size: NA

CDR3 DNA: TGTGCCAGCAGTTCCACATACTACAATGAGCAGTTCTTC
CDR3 protein: CASSSTYYNEQFF
J gene: TRBJ2-1
D gene: NA
V gene: TRBV27
clone size: NA

CDR3 DNA: TGTGCCAGTACTGACGGAAACACCATATATTTT
CDR3 protein: CASTDGNTIYF
J gene: TRBJ1-3
D gene: NA
V gene: TRBV7-6
clone size: NA

CDR3 DNA: TGTGCCAGCAGCTTCGCCAGGGCCTACGAGCAGTACTTC
CDR3 protein: CASSFARAYEQYF
J gene: TRBJ2-7
D gene: NA
V gene: TRBV7-2
clone size: many

CDR3 DNA: TGTGCCAGCAGTTTTCAGCGGGGGGTAGTGAACACTGAAGCTTTCTTT
CDR3 protein: CASSFQRGVVNTEAFF
J gene: TRBJ1-1
D gene: NA
V gene: TRBV7-2
clone size: many

CDR3 DNA: TGTGCCAGCAGCCCAAAGGGCGGGCTATTGTCCTACGAGCAGTACTTC
CDR3 protein: CASSPKGGLLSYEQYF
J gene: TRBJ2-7
D gene: NA
V gene: TRBV7-6
clone size: NA

CDR3 DNA: TGTGCCAGCAGCTTGGTCGGACTAGCGGGGCCCCCCTACAATGAGCAGTTCTTC
CDR3 protein: CASSLVGLAGPPYNEQFF
J gene: TRBJ2-1
D gene: TRBD2
V gene: TRBV5-5
clone size: NA

CDR3 DNA: TGTGCCAGCAGTCCGGACAGGGTAAATGGCTACACCTTC
CDR3 protein: CASSPDRVNGYTF
J gene: TRBJ1-2
D gene: TRBD1
V gene: TRBV7-9
clone size: many

CDR3 DNA: TGTGCCAGCAGCTCCCGCGAGGTCAATAACTATGGCTACACCTTC
CDR3 protein: CASSSREVNNYGYTF
J gene: TRBJ1-2
D gene: NA
V gene: TRBV7-9
clone size: NA

CDR3 DNA: TGTGCCAGTAAGCAGGGGACCTTCACAGATACGCAGTATTTT
CDR3 protein: CASKQGTFTDTQYF
J gene: TRBJ2-3
D gene: NA
V gene: TRBV7-6
clone size: few

CDR3 DNA: TGTGACATCAGTGAGGTCTCGGGGGCCAACGTCCTGACTTTC
CDR3 protein: CDISEVSGANVLTF
J gene: TRBJ2-6
D gene: NA
V gene: TRBV10-3
clone size: NA

CDR3 DNA: TGTGCCAGCAGTTTCCTCCACGGGACAGGGGGAGAAAAACTGTTTTTT
CDR3 protein: CASSFLHGTGGEKLFF
J gene: TRBJ1-4
D gene: TRBD1
V gene: TRBV28
clone size: NA

CDR3 DNA: TGCAGCGTAATCCCGGACAGGGGTGGGATGGAGACCCAGTACTTC
CDR3 protein: CSVIPDRGGMETQYF
J gene: TRBJ2-5
D gene: TRBD1
V gene: TRBV29-1
clone size: NA

CDR3 DNA: TGTGCCAGCAGCTCCCCCGGTCGCACAGATACGCAGTATTTT
CDR3 protein: CASSSPGRTDTQYF
J gene: TRBJ2-3
D gene: NA
V gene: TRBV7-2
clone size: many

CDR3 DNA: TGTGCTAGCAGCGGGGGGGACAGGGGAACGGGGACCCAGTACTTC
CDR3 protein: CASSGGDRGTGTQYF
J gene: TRBJ2-5
D gene: NA
V gene: TRBV7-6
clone size: NA

CDR3 DNA: TGTGCCAGCAGTTACTTGACGGCGGAGGGCTCCTACAATGAGCAGTTCTTC
CDR3 protein: CASSYLTAEGSYNEQFF
J gene: TRBJ2-1
D gene: NA
V gene: TRBV6-2/TRBV6-3
clone size: few

CDR3 DNA: TGCGCCAGCAGCCTTGACAGGGGCCGAGGTATGAGCACTGAAGCTTTCTTT
CDR3 protein: CASSLDRGRGMSTEAFF
J gene: TRBJ1-1
D gene: TRBD1
V gene: TRBV4-1
clone size: few

CDR3 DNA: TGTGCCAGCAGTTACGATCGGGGGGTGGATGATACAGATACGCAGTATTTT
CDR3 protein: CASSYDRGVDDTDTQYF
J gene: TRBJ2-3
D gene: TRBD2
V gene: TRBV6-2/TRBV6-3
clone size: few

CDR3 DNA: TGTGCCAGCAGCTTCCGGACAGCGGGGTACCAAGAGACCCAGTACTTC
CDR3 protein: CASSFRTAGYQETQYF
J gene: TRBJ2-5
D gene: NA
V gene: TRBV7-6
clone size: NA

CDR3 DNA: TGTGCCAGTAGTATTCTCGGCTTGGCGGAAAAACTGTTTTTT
CDR3 protein: CASSILGLAEKLFF
J gene: TRBJ1-4
D gene: NA
V gene: TRBV19
clone size: few

CDR3 DNA: TGCAGTGCTAGTGGGGGCTTCACCACAGATACGCAGTATTTT
CDR3 protein: CSASGGFTTDTQYF
J gene: TRBJ2-3
D gene: NA
V gene: TRBV20-1
clone size: NA

CDR3 DNA: TGTGCCAGCAGCCGGGTCGTGTTGGACTATGGCTACACCTTC
CDR3 protein: CASSRVVLDYGYTF
J gene: TRBJ1-2
D gene: NA
V gene: TRBV7-9
clone size: many

CDR3 DNA: TGTGCCAGCAGCGTAAGCGGGGGTAACCCTTACAATGAGCAGTTCTTC
CDR3 protein: CASSVSGGNPYNEQFF
J gene: TRBJ2-1
D gene: TRBD2
V gene: TRBV9
clone size: few

CDR3 DNA: TGTGCCAGCAGCTTGCCCGCTGATCGACTAAGGACCGGGGAGCTGTTTTTT
CDR3 protein: CASSLPADRLRTGELFF
J gene: TRBJ2-2
D gene: NA
V gene: TRBV5-4
clone size: NA

CDR3 DNA: TGTGCCAGCAGTGAAGAGGGGGGGACCTGGTACCAAGAGACCCAGTACTTC
CDR3 protein: CASSEEGGTWYQETQYF
J gene: TRBJ2-5
D gene: NA
V gene: TRBV6-1
clone size: few

CDR3 DNA: TGTGCCAGTAGTATAGATTCGGAGAACACTGAAGCTTTCTTT
CDR3 protein: CASSIDSENTEAFF
J gene: TRBJ1-1
D gene: NA
V gene: TRBV19
clone size: NA

CDR3 DNA: TGTGCCAGCAGTGAGGCTTGGCAGATTGAGCAGTTCTTC
CDR3 protein: CASSEAWQIEQFF
J gene: TRBJ2-1
D gene: NA
V gene: TRBV6-1
clone size: NA

CDR3 DNA: TGTGCCACCAGGGGTGGAGAGACCCAGTACTTC
CDR3 protein: CATRGGETQYF
J gene: TRBJ2-5
D gene: NA
V gene: TRBV6-2/TRBV6-3
clone size: NA